The 10 T cell receptor beta chains below were found in one sample sequenced in a study of T-cell reconstitution after alpha-beta-depleted transplantation in children. The TCRbeta library was prepared with unique molecular identifiers. TCRdb recomputed calls from the PCR reads with MiXCR, one row per CDR3 protein. The sample records some 180,000 distinct CDR3 sequences, under 8.5% being singletons. Sample: PBMCs, taken before TCRalphabeta/CD19-depleted stem cell transplant. Receptors were obtained from a boy aged 2 to 10 with acute lymphoblastic leukemia, due to receive a stem cell transplant.

Ten or more counts support this clonotype. This chain joins TRBV27 and TRBJ1-2; TRBD1 matches 7 bases. The CDR3 has 12 residues. Per the germline V gene, CDR1 is MNHEY and CDR2 is SMNVEV (reference sequence). J lost 7 bases, V lost 3 bases, and 2 bases had no gene match. Written as DNA, the CDR3 is TGTGCCAGCAGTTTGGCAGGGGGTGGCTACACCTTC. It specifies CASSLAGGGYTF.

This clonotype was observed at least ten times. This chain joins TRBV5-5 and TRBJ2-1; D uncertain. The ends were cut back, 1 base at V and 1 base at J, with 9 bases in the middle. Germline CDR1 SGHKS, CDR2 YYEKEE (reference sequence). CDR3 length: 15 residues. The CDR3, as DNA: TGTGCCAGCAGCTTGCCCCACACTTCCTACAATGAGCAGTTCTTC. Encoded protein: CASSLPHTSYNEQFF.

This clonotype occurred many times. The chain recombines TRBV7-2 with TRBJ2-5, with TRBD2 identical over 13 bases. This CDR3 region has 15 residues. Germline V gene lookup returns CDR1 SGHTA and CDR2 FQGNSA. V shed 5 bases, J shed 3 bases, and the junction held 3 bases outside the gene matches. CDR3 amino acids: CASSKGLAGKETQYF. CDR3 sequence (DNA): TGTGCCAGCAGCAAGGGACTAGCGGGGAAAGAGACCCAGTACTTC.

The sample holds many counts of this clonotype. The chain combines TRBV28 with TRBJ2-7; a weak D match, TRBD1 (5 bases). CDR1 is MDHEN, CDR2 SYDVKM, per germline. V lost 8 bases to trimming and J lost 2 bases, with 16 bases between them. The CDR3 runs 14 residues. Here the CDR3 reads CASQWVGQTYEQYF. The CDR3 DNA sequence: TGTGCCAGCCAGTGGGTGGGGCAGACCTACGAGCAGTACTTC.

This clonotype was counted at least ten times. The rearrangement uses TRBV11-2 and TRBJ2-3, with TRBD1 identical over 9 bases. This CDR3 is built from 16 residues. Germline lookup yields CDR1 SGHAT and CDR2 FQNNGV. The junction had 9 bases not matched to a gene; V was cut back by 5 bases and J by 3 bases. CDR3 nucleotides: TGTGCCAGCAGCCCCTTGTGGGACAGGGTTACAGATACGCAGTATTTT. This encodes CASSPLWDRVTDTQYF. Complete variable domain (other parts from reference TRBV11-2 and TRBJ2-3): EAGVAQSPRYKIIEKRQSVAFWCNPISGHATLYWYQQILGQGPKLLIQFQNNGVVDDSQLPKDRFSAERLKGVDSTLKIQPAKLEDSAVYLCASSPLWDRVTDTQYFGPGTRLTVL.

This clonotype has only a few counts. The chain links TRBV11-2 to TRBJ2-4, with 8 nucleotides matching TRBD1. Germline CDR1 is SGHAT and CDR2 is FQNNGV. Trimming at V came to 1 base and at J to 4 bases, leaving 12 bases not matched to a gene. The CDR3 is 18 amino acids. CDR3 loop: CASSLVGYRGSPKNIQYF. CDR3 DNA: TGTGCCAGCAGCTTAGTAGGGTACAGGGGGTCTCCTAAAAACATTCAGTACTTC.

This rearrangement joins TRBV5-6 to TRBJ1-1, with a tentative D call TRBD1 (5 bases). Germline V gene sequence: CDR1 SGHDT, CDR2 YYEEEE. This CDR3 has 14 residues. V lost 4 bases to trimming and J lost 3 bases, with 13 bases between them. CDR3 residues: CASSGGGSYTEAFF. DNA of the CDR3: TGTGCCAGCAGCGGGGGGGGGTCGTACACTGAAGCTTTCTTT.

The sample holds a few counts of this clonotype. As DNA, the CDR3 is TGTGCCAGCAGTTACGACACAGGGGCGAACACTGAAGCTTTCTTT. This translates into CASSYDTGANTEAFF. The chain combines TRBV6-5 with TRBJ1-1; 7 bases fit TRBD1. V was pared by 2 bases and J by 1 base, with 4 bases of the junction left unmatched. The CDR3 runs to 15 residues. Germline assignment: CDR1 MNHEY and CDR2 SVGAGI.

Concerning this clonotype itself: A clone one base away is much larger, so this may be a read error. This chain links TRBV18 with TRBJ2-1; possible D gene TRBD2, 5 bases. This CDR3 has 13 residues. Germline-derived CDR1 and CDR2 are KGHSH and LQKENI. This chain's CDR3 is CVSSPPGYNEQFF. In nucleotides, the CDR3 is TGTGTCAGCTCACCTCCGGGATACAATGAGCAGTTCTTC.

In its sample, this clonotype was seen many times. The genes are TRBV12-3 or TRBV12-4 and TRBJ2-6; a possible D gene is TRBD2 (5 bases). This CDR3 comprises 17 residues. V lost 5 bases and J 0 bases, leaving 14 bases between the germline ends. The CDR3 nucleotides are TGTGCCAGCAGTCCGACCCCCGGACTCTCTGGGGCCAACGTCCTGACTTTC. It specifies CASSPTPGLSGANVLTF.